These T cell receptor beta chains were read from a single sample in a study of shared clonotypes between healthy human individuals. Profiled with immunoSEQ multiplex PCR; TCRdb holds only in-frame clones, not every one. The data show more than 2 million clones, 93% seen once. The sample comprised naive CD8+ T cells from PBMCs. The source is a man younger than 30 in good health. Some clones in this sample may be carry-over from other donors' samples. CDR3s include the opening cysteine and the closing phenylalanine or tryptophan. D genes are given only for firm matches. Clone size, where shown, is once, few, many, or a class for clones that have expanded.

abundance	j_gene	v_gene	d_gene	CDR3aa	CDR3nt
-	TRBJ2-7	TRBV5-6	-	CASSPHGQSSYEQYF	TGTGCCAGCAGCCCCCACGGACAAAGCTCCTACGAGCAGTACTTC
-	TRBJ2-1	TRBV11-3	TRBD1	CASSPDRGPKGEQFF	TGTGCCAGCAGCCCGGACAGGGGGCCTAAGGGTGAGCAGTTCTTC
-	TRBJ2-7	TRBV13	-	CASSSFLSGRVLEQYF	TGTGCCAGCAGCTCGTTTCTGTCTGGGCGGGTTCTCGAGCAGTACTTC
-	TRBJ1-1	TRBV2	-	CASWEGVMSEAFF	TGTGCCAGCTGGGAGGGGGTAATGTCTGAAGCTTTCTTT
-	TRBJ2-1	TRBV6-5	TRBD2	CASTPLGLAENEQFF	TGTGCCAGCACTCCACTTGGGCTAGCGGAAAATGAGCAGTTCTTC
-	TRBJ2-1	TRBV10-3	-	CAISDWEPNYNEQFF	TGTGCCATCAGTGACTGGGAGCCTAACTACAATGAGCAGTTCTTC
-	TRBJ2-1	TRBV5-6	TRBD2	CASSLGLAGGGEQFF	TGTGCCAGCAGCTTGGGACTAGCGGGAGGAGGTGAGCAGTTCTTC
-	TRBJ2-3	TRBV7-9	-	CASSLDRVGFGTDTQYF	TGTGCCAGCAGCTTAGACCGTGTCGGGTTTGGCACAGATACGCAGTATTTT
-	TRBJ2-7	TRBV4-2	-	CASSQGGSPYEQYF	TGTGCCAGCAGCCAAGGAGGGAGCCCCTACGAGCAGTACTTC
-	TRBJ2-7	TRBV7-9	TRBD1	CASSFPRVGTGTYEQYF	TGTGCCAGCAGCTTCCCCCGGGTTGGGACAGGCACCTACGAGCAGTACTTC
-	TRBJ2-2	TRBV6-5	-	CASRLAANTGELFF	TGTGCCAGCAGACTAGCCGCTAACACCGGGGAGCTGTTTTTT
-	TRBJ1-2	TRBV11-3	-	CASSPRGGPNYGYTF	TGTGCCAGCAGCCCCCGGGGGGGACCTAACTATGGCTACACCTTC
-	TRBJ2-7	TRBV11-2	-	CASSLTGPSNEQYF	TGTGCCAGCAGCTTAACGGGGCCTAGTAACGAGCAGTACTTC
-	TRBJ1-1	TRBV6-5	TRBD1	CASSYSGTGNTEAFF	TGTGCCAGCAGTTACTCCGGGACAGGGAACACTGAAGCTTTCTTT
-	TRBJ1-2	TRBV5-1	-	CASSPGPGGGYTF	TGCGCCAGCAGTCCTGGCCCAGGCGGGGGCTACACCTTC
-	TRBJ2-5	TRBV7-8	TRBD2	CASSLGLAGGAETQYF	TGTGCCAGCAGCTTGGGACTAGCGGGAGGGGCGGAGACCCAGTACTTC
-	TRBJ2-5	TRBV28	TRBD2	CASSVTSGRADETQYF	TGTGCCAGCAGTGTTACTAGCGGGAGGGCCGACGAGACCCAGTACTTC
once	TRBJ2-7	TRBV19	TRBD2	CASSMNKMTSPEQYF	TGTGCCAGTAGTATGAACAAGATGACTAGCCCCGAGCAGTACTTC
-	TRBJ2-1	TRBV5-6	-	CASSLTLGGLANEQFF	TGTGCCAGCAGCCTAACCCTGGGTGGTTTGGCCAATGAGCAGTTCTTC
once	TRBJ2-7	TRBV5-5	TRBD2	CASSLGDYHEQYF	TGTGCCAGCAGCTTGGGGGACTACCACGAGCAGTACTTC
-	TRBJ2-7	TRBV7-9	-	CASSPAVREQYF	TGTGCCAGCAGCCCCGCCGTTCGGGAGCAGTACTTC
-	TRBJ2-7	TRBV7-6	TRBD2	CASSSSGTSGAYEQYF	TGTGCCAGCAGCTCATCGGGGACTAGCGGAGCCTACGAGCAGTACTTC
-	TRBJ2-7	TRBV6-5	-	CASSYSSGTPGEQYF	TGTGCCAGCAGTTACTCGTCAGGGACCCCTGGTGAGCAGTACTTC
-	TRBJ1-1	TRBV7-9	-	CASSLGLGTEAFF	TGTGCCAGCAGCTTAGGCCTAGGCACTGAAGCTTTCTTT
few	TRBJ2-2	TRBV29-1	-	CSVEPPNTGELFF	TGCAGCGTTGAACCCCCAAACACCGGGGAGCTGTTTTTT
-	TRBJ2-2	TRBV28	TRBD2	CASSPGTSGRPGELFF	TGTGCCAGCAGCCCGGGGACTAGCGGGAGGCCCGGGGAGCTGTTTTTT
once	TRBJ1-4	TRBV5-1	-	CASSRTTNEKLFF	TGCGCCAGCAGCAGGACAACTAATGAAAAACTGTTTTTT
-	TRBJ1-1	TRBV19	-	CASSSRGWGTEAFF	TGTGCCAGTAGTAGCAGGGGATGGGGCACTGAAGCTTTCTTT
few	TRBJ2-6	TRBV28	-	CASSLGGANVLTF	TGTGCCAGCTCCTTGGGTGGGGCCAACGTCCTGACTTTC
-	TRBJ1-1	TRBV9	-	CASSGGHIGLATEAFF	TGTGCCAGCAGCGGGGGACACATCGGTTTGGCCACTGAAGCTTTCTTT
-	TRBJ1-2	TRBV7-3	-	CASSLMAGSYGYTF	TGTGCCAGCAGCTTAATGGCGGGGTCCTATGGCTACACCTTC
-	TRBJ2-2	TRBV27	-	CASNAQGLGNTGELFF	TGTGCCAGCAACGCCCAGGGGCTGGGGAACACCGGGGAGCTGTTTTTT
-	TRBJ2-3	TRBV27	TRBD2	CASSPSAGAWADTQYF	TGTGCCAGCAGTCCTTCAGCGGGAGCGTGGGCGGATACGCAGTATTTT
-	TRBJ2-2	TRBV6-1	-	CASSEWQGRTGELFF	TGTGCCAGCAGTGAATGGCAGGGAAGAACCGGGGAGCTGTTTTTT
-	TRBJ2-3	TRBV7-2	-	CASSPRGGLPRTDTQYF	TGTGCCAGCAGCCCCCGTGGAGGTCTACCTCGCACAGATACGCAGTATTTT
-	TRBJ1-2	TRBV28	-	CASSLTNNYGYTF	TGTGCCAGCAGTTTAACCAATAACTATGGCTACACCTTC
-	TRBJ2-2	TRBV19	-	CASRDRLNTGELFF	TGTGCCAGTAGGGACAGATTGAACACCGGGGAGCTGTTTTTT
-	TRBJ2-5	TRBV6-1	-	CASSEAIKPSETQYF	TGTGCCAGCAGTGAAGCGATAAAACCGAGCGAGACCCAGTACTTC
-	TRBJ1-2	TRBV10-3	-	CAISESKGRGTYLTYGYTF	TGTGCCATCAGTGAGTCGAAGGGGCGAGGAACCTATTTAACCTATGGCTACACCTTC
-	TRBJ2-7	TRBV6-5	-	CASSRIADPPYEQYF	TGTGCCAGCAGCCGAATAGCGGACCCTCCCTACGAGCAGTACTTC
-	TRBJ2-7	TRBV11-2	TRBD1	CASSRDRLEQYF	TGTGCCAGCAGCCGGGACAGACTCGAGCAGTACTTC
-	TRBJ2-1	TRBV29-1	TRBD1	CSAELTGAYNEQFF	TGCAGCGCTGAACTTACAGGGGCCTACAATGAGCAGTTCTTC
-	TRBJ1-2	TRBV2	-	CASRNPTEGGYGYTF	TGTGCCAGCCGAAATCCCACAGAGGGTGGCTATGGCTACACCTTC
-	TRBJ2-1	TRBV15	TRBD2	CATSRGLAGSYNEQFF	TGTGCCACCAGCAGAGGACTAGCGGGCTCCTACAATGAGCAGTTCTTC
once	TRBJ1-2	TRBV13	-	CASSPQGLEYGYTF	TGTGCCAGCAGCCCCCAGGGGTTAGAGTATGGCTACACCTTC
-	TRBJ2-2	TRBV6-6	-	CASSPDSRNTGELFF	TGTGCCAGCAGTCCAGACAGTAGAAACACCGGGGAGCTGTTTTTT
-	TRBJ2-5	TRBV11-2	-	CASSPPRETQYF	TGTGCCAGCAGCCCCCCTCGGGAGACCCAGTACTTC
-	TRBJ2-1	TRBV4-1	-	CASSQDPRSAYNEQFF	TGCGCCAGCAGCCAAGATCCGAGGTCGGCCTACAATGAGCAGTTCTTC
-	TRBJ2-1	TRBV27	TRBD2	CASSTFVAGPDNEQFF	TGTGCCAGCAGTACCTTCGTAGCGGGACCAGACAATGAGCAGTTCTTC
-	TRBJ2-7	TRBV11-2	-	CASSPGHLEQYF	TGTGCCAGCAGCCCCGGGCACCTCGAGCAGTACTTC
-	TRBJ1-3	TRBV4-3	-	CASSQVGGRQEHTIYF	TGCGCCAGCAGCCAAGTAGGGGGACGGCAGGAACACACCATATATTTT
-	TRBJ2-7	TRBV15	-	CATRNPDYSEQYF	TGTGCCACCCGAAACCCCGACTATTCCGAGCAGTACTTC